One and the same sample provided the 18 T cell receptor beta chains below, sequenced in a study of radiotherapy plus CTLA-4 blockade in lung cancer. Only in-frame clones appear in the TCRdb table, and some are missing; sequencing was by immunoSEQ multiplex PCR. The table lists 84,000 or so clones, about four fifths of them singletons, with 13% to 15% in the top ten. This specimen was peripheral blood, taken from a patient treated with radiotherapy plus ipilimumab. These receptors originate from a human donor with non-small cell lung cancer that progressed on radiotherapy plus ipilimumab.

The chain combines TRBV4-2 with TRBJ2-7; the D call may be TRBD1 or TRBD2 (6 bases each). Germline V gives CDR1 LGHNA, CDR2 YNFKEQ. The CDR3 contains 15 residues. V lost 1 base to trimming and J lost 7 bases, with 17 bases between them. This chain's CDR3 is CASSQVPWGAGEQYF. CDR3 DNA sequence: TGTGCCAGCAGCCAAGTCCCCTGGGGGGCCGGGGAGCAGTACTTC.

This clone has just a few counts. This chain uses TRBV30 with TRBJ2-7; D assignment may be TRBD1 or TRBD2 (6 bases each). Trimming removed 5 bases from V and 6 bases from J, with 11 bases in between. This CDR3 is 11 amino acids long. Germline V gene lookup returns CDR1 GTSNPN and CDR2 SVGIG (reference sequence). Written as DNA, the CDR3 is TGTGCCTGGGGGGGGCCGATCGAGCAGTACTTC. It is translated as CAWGGPIEQYF.

This rearrangement joins TRBV19 to TRBJ1-1; D not certain. Germline V gene data show CDR1 as LNHDA and CDR2 as SQIVND (reference sequence). CDR3 length: 13 residues. The V end was cut by 5 bases, the J end by 3 bases, with 10 bases between. CDR3 sequence (DNA): TGTGCCAGTAGTCTCTCCTTTTACACTGAAGCTTTCTTT. It yields the protein CASSLSFYTEAFF.

CDR3 sequence reads: CAWTGDRRGYGYTF. CDR3 nucleotide sequence: TGTGCCTGGACCGGCGATCGACGTGGCTATGGCTACACCTTC. The genes are TRBV30 and TRBJ1-2; D remains ambiguous. V lost 4 bases to trimming and J lost 4 bases, with 16 bases between them. The CDR3 covers 14 residues. Germline values: CDR1 GTSNPN, CDR2 SVGIG (reference sequence).

This chain links TRBV6-5 with TRBJ2-6; the D is unclear. Germline CDR1 and CDR2: MNHEY and SVGAGI. The germline V and J ends were trimmed by 5 bases and 4 bases, with 12 bases remaining between them. The CDR3 contains 15 residues. In nucleotides, the CDR3 is TGTGCCAGCAGTCCTTGGGCTAGGGGGGCCAACGTCCTGACTTTC. Amino acid sequence: CASSPWARGANVLTF.

The chain is built from TRBV7-2 and TRBJ1-2, with D tentatively TRBD1 (5 bases). V was shortened by 0 bases and J by 6 bases, with 5 bases between the two germline ends. Germline CDR1 is SGHTA and CDR2 is FQGNSA. This CDR3 contains 12 residues. The CDR3 sequence: CASSLARDGYTF. CDR3 in DNA: TGTGCCAGCAGCTTAGCCAGGGATGGCTACACCTTC.

The chain combines TRBV9 with TRBJ1-1, with TRBD1 identical over 8 bases. Germline loops: CDR1 SGDLS, CDR2 YYNGEE. J was trimmed by 8 bases and V by 4 bases; bases with no gene match: 4. This CDR3 comprises 12 residues. The DNA for the CDR3 is TGTGCCAGCAGCCCCCGGACAGGGGAAGCTTTCTTT. Residues: CASSPRTGEAFF.

This chain links TRBV5-1 with TRBJ2-7, with unresolved D. The V end was cut by 4 bases, the J end by 6 bases, with 17 bases between. Germline assignment: CDR1 SGHRS and CDR2 YFSETQ. This CDR3 contains 14 residues. CDR3 in amino acids: CASSRSEERSEQYF. As DNA, the CDR3 is TGCGCCAGCAGCAGGTCGGAAGAAAGGTCCGAGCAGTACTTC.

This clone was seen a single time. This chain uses TRBV28 with TRBJ1-4; D gene ambiguous. The length of the CDR3 is 14 residues. Germline-derived CDR1 and CDR2 are MDHEN and SYDVKM. V lost 3 bases and J 8 bases, leaving 13 bases between the germline ends. CDR3 region: CASSFGVLREKLFF. CDR3 DNA sequence: TGTGCCAGCAGTTTCGGGGTTCTTAGGGAAAAACTGTTTTTT.

The chain joins TRBV5-4 to TRBJ1-2; 8 bases match TRBD1. With 1 base clipped from V and 2 bases from J, the junction kept 10 bases outside the gene matches. The length of the CDR3 is 17 residues. Germline V gene lookup returns CDR1 SGHNT and CDR2 YYREEE (reference sequence). CDR3 sequence: CASSLSPTGEKNYGYTF. CDR3 nucleotide sequence: TGTGCCAGCAGCTTGTCACCGACAGGGGAGAAAAACTATGGCTACACCTTC.

The V gene is TRBV11-3, the J gene TRBJ2-7, with D possibly being TRBD1 or TRBD2 (5 bases each). The V end lost 0 bases, the J end lost 5 bases, and 8 bases lay between the germline ends. This CDR3 is 13 amino acids long. CDR1 is SGHNT and CDR2 is YENEEA in the germline V gene. This CDR3 reads CASSLEGDDEQYF. The CDR3 nucleotides are TGTGCCAGCAGCTTAGAGGGGGACGACGAGCAGTACTTC. Drawing the rest from reference TRBV11-3 and TRBJ2-7, the complete variable domain is EAGVVQSPRYKIIEKKQPVAFWCNPISGHNTLYWYLQNLGQGPELLIRYENEEAVDDSQLPKDRFSAERLKGVDSTLKIQPAELGDSAVYLCASSLEGDDEQYFGPGTRLTVT.

The rearrangement joins TRBV29-1 to TRBJ2-5; the D is unclear. The CDR3 extends over 12 amino acids. From germline, CDR1 is SQVTM and CDR2 ANQGSEA. The germline V and J ends were trimmed by 4 bases and 5 bases, with 11 bases remaining between them. CDR3 in amino acids: CSVGGRQETQYF. The CDR3, as DNA: TGCAGCGTTGGTGGGCGGCAGGAGACCCAGTACTTC.

Of note for this clone: Within the sample, other DNA sequences also encode this same CDR3. The rearrangement links TRBV29-1 to TRBJ2-2; TRBD2 matches at 8 bases. The CDR3 is 15 amino acids. J was trimmed by 4 bases and V by 7 bases; bases with no gene match: 11. CDR1 and CDR2 from the germline V gene are SQVTM and ANQGSEA. The chain's CDR3 is CSATPGRGGTGELFF. DNA of the CDR3: TGCAGCGCCACTCCCGGGAGGGGGGGCACCGGGGAGCTGTTTTTT.

This chain's CDR3 is CASSLTKNTEAFF. CDR3 nucleotide sequence: TGTGCCAGTAGTCTAACAAAGAACACTGAAGCTTTCTTT. The J gene is TRBJ1-1, the V gene TRBV19; D gene unclear. V lost 5 bases and J 1 base, leaving 8 bases between the germline ends. Per the germline V gene, CDR1 is LNHDA and CDR2 is SQIVND (reference sequence). This CDR3 contains 13 residues.

J is TRBJ1-2 and V is TRBV2; 8 bases match TRBD1. The V segment lost 5 bases and the J segment 3 bases; nucleotides outside the gene matches: 5. Germline V lookup: CDR1 SNHLY, CDR2 FYNNEI. CDR3 length: 14 residues. The CDR3 nucleotides read TGTGCCAGCAGTATCAGGGGGCTTGACTATGGCTACACCTTC. It codes for CASSIRGLDYGYTF.

The rearrangement uses TRBV30 and TRBJ2-3, with a weak D call TRBD1 (6 bases). V was pared by 3 bases and J by 1 base, with 14 bases between. CDR1 GTSNPN and CDR2 SVGIG come from the germline V gene (reference sequence). The CDR3 spans 15 residues. The CDR3 region is CAWRFTGRGTDTQYF. As DNA, the CDR3 is TGTGCCTGGAGATTCACAGGGAGAGGCACAGATACGCAGTATTTT.

The J gene is TRBJ2-7, the V gene TRBV28; D gene unclear. The V end lost 7 bases, the J end lost 2 bases, and 18 bases lay between the germline ends. The CDR3 is 15 amino acids. Germline CDR1 is MDHEN and CDR2 is SYDVKM. CDR3 sequence: CASIPGGWGTYEQYF. The CDR3 DNA follows: TGTGCCAGCATCCCTGGTGGCTGGGGAACCTACGAGCAGTACTTC.

The chain has TRBV30 and TRBJ2-7, with D perhaps being TRBD1 or TRBD2 (5 bases each). Trimming shortened V by 7 bases and J by 3 bases, and 13 bases separated the two germline ends. The CDR3 spans 12 residues. The germline gives CDR1 GTSNPN, CDR2 SVGIG (reference sequence). This CDR3 reads CALLGVDYEQYF. As DNA, the CDR3 is TGTGCCTTGTTGGGGGTGGACTACGAGCAGTACTTC.